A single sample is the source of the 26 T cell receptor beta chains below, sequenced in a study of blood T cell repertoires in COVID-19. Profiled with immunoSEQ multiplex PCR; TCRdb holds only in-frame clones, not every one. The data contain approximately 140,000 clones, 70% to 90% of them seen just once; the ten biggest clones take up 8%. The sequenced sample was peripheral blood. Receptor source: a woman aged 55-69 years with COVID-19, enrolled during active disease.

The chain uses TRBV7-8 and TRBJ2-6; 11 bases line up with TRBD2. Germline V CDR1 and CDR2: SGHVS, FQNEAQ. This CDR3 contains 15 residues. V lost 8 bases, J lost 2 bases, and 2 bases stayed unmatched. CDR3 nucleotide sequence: TGTGCCAGCTTAGCGGGGGGGCCTGGGGCCAACGTCCTGACTTTC. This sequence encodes CASLAGGPGANVLTF.

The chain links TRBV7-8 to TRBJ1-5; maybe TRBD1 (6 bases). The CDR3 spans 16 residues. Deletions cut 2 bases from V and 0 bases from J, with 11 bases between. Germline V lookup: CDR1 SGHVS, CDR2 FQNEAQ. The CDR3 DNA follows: TGTGCCAGCAGCTTATCAGGGGCCTATAGCAATCAGCCCCAGCATTTT. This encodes CASSLSGAYSNQPQHF.

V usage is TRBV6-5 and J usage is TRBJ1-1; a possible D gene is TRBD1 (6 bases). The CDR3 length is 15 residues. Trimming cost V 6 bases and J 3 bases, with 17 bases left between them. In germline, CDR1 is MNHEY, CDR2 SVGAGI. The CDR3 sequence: CASSLEQGADTEAFF. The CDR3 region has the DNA TGTGCCAGCAGCCTCGAACAGGGTGCCGACACTGAAGCTTTCTTT.

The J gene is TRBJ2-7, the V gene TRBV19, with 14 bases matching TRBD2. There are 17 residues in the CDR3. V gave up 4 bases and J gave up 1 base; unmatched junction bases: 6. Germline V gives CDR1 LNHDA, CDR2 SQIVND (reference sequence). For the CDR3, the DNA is TGTGCCAGTAGTACCGGGACTAGCGGGGGTCTTTCCTACGAGCAGTACTTC. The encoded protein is CASSTGTSGGLSYEQYF. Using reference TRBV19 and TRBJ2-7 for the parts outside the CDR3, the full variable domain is DGGITQSPKYLFRKEGQNVTLSCEQNLNHDAMYWYRQDPGQGLRLIYYSQIVNDFQKGDIAEGYSVSREKKESFPLTVTSAQKNPTAFYLCASSTGTSGGLSYEQYFGPGTRLTVT.

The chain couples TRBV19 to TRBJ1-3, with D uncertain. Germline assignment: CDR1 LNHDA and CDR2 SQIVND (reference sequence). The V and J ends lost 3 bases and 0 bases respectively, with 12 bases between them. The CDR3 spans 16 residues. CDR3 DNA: TGTGCCAGTAGTATTGCGGCGGCGAGCTCTGGAAACACCATATATTTT. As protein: CASSIAAASSGNTIYF.

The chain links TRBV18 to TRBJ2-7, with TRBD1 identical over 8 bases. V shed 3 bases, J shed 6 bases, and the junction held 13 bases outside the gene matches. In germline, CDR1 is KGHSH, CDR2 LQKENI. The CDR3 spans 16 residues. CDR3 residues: CASSPATGVGSGEQYF. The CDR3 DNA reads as TGTGCCAGCTCACCCGCGACAGGGGTGGGGTCGGGCGAGCAGTACTTC.

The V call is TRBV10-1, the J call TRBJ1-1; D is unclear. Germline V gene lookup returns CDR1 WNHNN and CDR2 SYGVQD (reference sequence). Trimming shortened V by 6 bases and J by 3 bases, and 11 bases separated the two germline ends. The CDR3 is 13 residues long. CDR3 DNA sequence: TGCGCCAGCAGGGCTCTGATGGACACTGAAGCTTTCTTT. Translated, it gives CASRALMDTEAFF.

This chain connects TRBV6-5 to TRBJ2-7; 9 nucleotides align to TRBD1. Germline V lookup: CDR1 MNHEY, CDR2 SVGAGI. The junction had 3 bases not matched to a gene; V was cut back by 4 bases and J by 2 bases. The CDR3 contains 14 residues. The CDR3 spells CASSWDRATYEQYF. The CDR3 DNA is TGTGCCAGCAGTTGGGACAGGGCCACCTACGAGCAGTACTTC.

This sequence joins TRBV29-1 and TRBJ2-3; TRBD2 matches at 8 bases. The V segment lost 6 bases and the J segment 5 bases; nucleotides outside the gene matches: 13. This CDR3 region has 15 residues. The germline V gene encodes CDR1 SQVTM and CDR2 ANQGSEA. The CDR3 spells CSVVGTTREGDTQYF. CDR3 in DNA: TGCAGCGTAGTAGGGACAACCCGGGAGGGAGATACGCAGTATTTT.

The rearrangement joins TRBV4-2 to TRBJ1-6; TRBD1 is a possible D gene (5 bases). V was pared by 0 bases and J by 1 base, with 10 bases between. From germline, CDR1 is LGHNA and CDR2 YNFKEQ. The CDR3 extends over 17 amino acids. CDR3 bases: TGTGCCAGCAGCCAAGATGGGGGGGGATCCTATAATTCACCCCTCCACTTT. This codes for CASSQDGGGSYNSPLHF.

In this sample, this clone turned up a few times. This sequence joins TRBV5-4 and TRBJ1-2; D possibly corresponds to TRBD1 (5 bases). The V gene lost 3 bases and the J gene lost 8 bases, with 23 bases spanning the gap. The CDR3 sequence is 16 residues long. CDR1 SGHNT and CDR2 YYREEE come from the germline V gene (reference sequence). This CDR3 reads CASSSNRGGGLEGYTF. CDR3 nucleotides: TGTGCCAGCAGCTCCAACCGGGGGGGAGGGCTCGAAGGCTACACCTTC.

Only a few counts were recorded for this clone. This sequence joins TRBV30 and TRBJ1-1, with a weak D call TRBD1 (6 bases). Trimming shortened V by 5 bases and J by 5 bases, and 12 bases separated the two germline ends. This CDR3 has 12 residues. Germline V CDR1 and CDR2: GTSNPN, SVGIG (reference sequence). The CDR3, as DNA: TGTGCCTGGGGGGGGGCCCAAACTGAAGCTTTCTTT. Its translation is CAWGGAQTEAFF.

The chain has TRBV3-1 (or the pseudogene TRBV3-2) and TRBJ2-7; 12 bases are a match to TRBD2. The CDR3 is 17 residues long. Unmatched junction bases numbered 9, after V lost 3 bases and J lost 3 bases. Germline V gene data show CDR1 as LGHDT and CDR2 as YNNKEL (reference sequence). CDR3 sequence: CASSHYLAGGKGYEQYF. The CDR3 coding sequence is TGTGCCAGCAGCCATTATCTAGCGGGGGGGAAGGGCTACGAGCAGTACTTC.

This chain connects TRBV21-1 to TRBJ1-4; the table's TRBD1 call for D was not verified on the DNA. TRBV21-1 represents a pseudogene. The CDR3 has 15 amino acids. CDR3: CASSKAGRANEKLFF. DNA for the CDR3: TGTGCCAGCAGCAAAGCAGGCAGGGCTAATGAAAAACTGTTTTTT.

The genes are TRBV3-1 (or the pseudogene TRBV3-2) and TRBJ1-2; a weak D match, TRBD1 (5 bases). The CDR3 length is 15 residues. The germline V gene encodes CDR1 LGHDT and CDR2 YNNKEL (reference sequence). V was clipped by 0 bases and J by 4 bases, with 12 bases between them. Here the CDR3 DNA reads TGTGCCAGCAGCCAAGATTCAGGGTTGGGCTATGGCTACACCTTC. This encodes CASSQDSGLGYGYTF.

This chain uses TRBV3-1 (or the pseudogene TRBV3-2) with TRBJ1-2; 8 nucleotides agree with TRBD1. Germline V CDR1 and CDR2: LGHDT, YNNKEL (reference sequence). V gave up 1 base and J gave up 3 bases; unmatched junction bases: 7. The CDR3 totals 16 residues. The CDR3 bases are TGTGCCAGCAGCCAAGGTCCCCTGACAGGGGACTATGGCTACACCTTC. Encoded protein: CASSQGPLTGDYGYTF.

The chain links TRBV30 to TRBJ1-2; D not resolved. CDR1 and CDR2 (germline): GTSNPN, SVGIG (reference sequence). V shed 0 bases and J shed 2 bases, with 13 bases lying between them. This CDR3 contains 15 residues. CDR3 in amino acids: CAWSVRDPGNYGYTF. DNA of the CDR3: TGTGCCTGGAGTGTACGAGACCCGGGGAACTATGGCTACACCTTC.

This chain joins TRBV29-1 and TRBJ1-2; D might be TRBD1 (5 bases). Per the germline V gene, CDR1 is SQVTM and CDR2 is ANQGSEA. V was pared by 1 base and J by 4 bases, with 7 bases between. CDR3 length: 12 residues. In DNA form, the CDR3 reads TGCAGCGTTGAAGGGCAGGGCTATGGCTACACCTTC. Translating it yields CSVEGQGYGYTF. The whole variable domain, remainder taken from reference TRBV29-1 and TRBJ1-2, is SAVISQKPSRDICQRGTSLTIQCQVDSQVTMMFWYRQQPGQSLTLIATANQGSEATYESGFVIDKFPISRPNLTFSTLTVSNMSPEDSSIYLCSVEGQGYGYTFGSGTRLTVV.

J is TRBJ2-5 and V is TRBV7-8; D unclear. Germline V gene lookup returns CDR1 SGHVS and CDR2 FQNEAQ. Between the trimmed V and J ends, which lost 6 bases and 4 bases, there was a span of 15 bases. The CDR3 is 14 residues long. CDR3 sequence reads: CASSPGSHGETQYF. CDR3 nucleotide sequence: TGTGCCAGCAGTCCCGGGTCCCATGGAGAGACCCAGTACTTC.

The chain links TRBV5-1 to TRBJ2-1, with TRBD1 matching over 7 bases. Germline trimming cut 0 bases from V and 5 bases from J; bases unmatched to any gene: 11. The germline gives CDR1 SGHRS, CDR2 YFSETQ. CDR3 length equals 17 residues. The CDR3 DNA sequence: TGCGCCAGCAGCTTGGTTAGGGGGCGCGTACTAGACAATGAGCAGTTCTTC. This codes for CASSLVRGRVLDNEQFF.

The CDR3 spells CASSEPWLAGGQETQYF. DNA of the CDR3: TGTGCCAGCAGTGAACCCTGGCTAGCGGGAGGCCAAGAGACCCAGTACTTC. J is TRBJ2-5 and V is TRBV2; 11 bases line up with TRBD2. The CDR3 is 17 amino acids. The germline V gene has CDR1 SNHLY and CDR2 FYNNEI. The trim removed 2 bases at V and 1 base at J, leaving 6 bases unmatched.

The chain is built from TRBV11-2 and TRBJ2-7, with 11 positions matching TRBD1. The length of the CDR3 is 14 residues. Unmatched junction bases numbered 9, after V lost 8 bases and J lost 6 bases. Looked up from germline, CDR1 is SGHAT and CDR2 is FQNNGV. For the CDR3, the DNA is TGTGCCAGCGGTCGGGACAGGGGGTTTGGCGAGCAGTACTTC. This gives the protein CASGRDRGFGEQYF.

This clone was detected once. The chain's CDR3 is CASSSTSGKGEQYF. CDR3 DNA: TGTGCCAGCAGCTCGACTAGCGGAAAGGGGGAGCAGTACTTC. The V call is TRBV7-8, the J call TRBJ2-7; the match to TRBD2 covers 9 bases. The V gene's germline CDR1 is SGHVS and CDR2 FQNEAQ. Trimming removed 4 bases from V and 7 bases from J; junction bases left unmatched: 8. This CDR3 comprises 14 residues.

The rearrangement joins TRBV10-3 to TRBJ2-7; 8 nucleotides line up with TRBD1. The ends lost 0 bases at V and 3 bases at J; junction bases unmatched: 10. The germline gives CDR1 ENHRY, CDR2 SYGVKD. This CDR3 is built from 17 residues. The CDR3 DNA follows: TGTGCCATCAGTGAGTCCCCCGGGACAGGACCCGGCTACGAGCAGTACTTC. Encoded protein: CAISESPGTGPGYEQYF.

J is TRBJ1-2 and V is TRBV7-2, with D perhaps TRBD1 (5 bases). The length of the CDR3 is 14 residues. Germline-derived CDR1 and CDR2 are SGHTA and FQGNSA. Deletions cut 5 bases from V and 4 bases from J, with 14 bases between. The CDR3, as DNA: TGTGCCAGCAGCCGTCCAGGGTCTCTCTATGGCTACACCTTC. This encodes CASSRPGSLYGYTF.

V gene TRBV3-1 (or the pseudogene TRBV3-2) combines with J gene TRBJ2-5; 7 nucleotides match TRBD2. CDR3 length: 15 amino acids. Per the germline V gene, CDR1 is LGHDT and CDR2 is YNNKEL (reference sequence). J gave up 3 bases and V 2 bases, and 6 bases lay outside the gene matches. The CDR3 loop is CASSQTGLDKETQYF. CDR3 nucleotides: TGTGCCAGCAGCCAAACTGGACTAGACAAAGAGACCCAGTACTTC.